This T cell receptor beta chain was recorded in a study of blood T cell repertoires in COVID-19. Generated by immunoSEQ multiplex PCR, the TCRdb table keeps only in-frame clones and is missing some. The data hold 70,000 or so clones, with less than 90% observed a single time. This CDR3 has 13 amino acids. In germline, CDR1 is SGHAT, CDR2 FQDESV (reference sequence). The V and J ends lost 3 bases and 5 bases, in that order; junction bases with no gene match: 1. The source is a man aged 50-60 years with COVID-19, enrolled during active disease. The source material was peripheral blood. The chain joins TRBV11-1 to TRBJ2-5; 9 bases line up with TRBD2. CDR3 residues: CASSFGLAETQYF. CDR3 nucleotides: TGTGCCAGCAGCTTCGGACTAGCGGAGACCCAGTACTTC.